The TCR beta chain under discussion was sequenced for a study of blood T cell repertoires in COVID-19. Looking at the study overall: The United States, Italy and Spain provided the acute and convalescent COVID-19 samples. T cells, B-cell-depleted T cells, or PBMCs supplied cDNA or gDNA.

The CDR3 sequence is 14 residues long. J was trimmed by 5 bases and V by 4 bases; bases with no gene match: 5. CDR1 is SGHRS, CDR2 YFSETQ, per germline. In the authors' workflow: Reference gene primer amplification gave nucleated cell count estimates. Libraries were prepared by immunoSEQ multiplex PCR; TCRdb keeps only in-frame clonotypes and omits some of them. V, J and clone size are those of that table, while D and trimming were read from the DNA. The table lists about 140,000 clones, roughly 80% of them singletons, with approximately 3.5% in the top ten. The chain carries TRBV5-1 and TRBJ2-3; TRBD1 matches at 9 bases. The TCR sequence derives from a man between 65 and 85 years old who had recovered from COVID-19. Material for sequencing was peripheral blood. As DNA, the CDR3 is TGCGCCAGCAGCCAGGGACAGGGAAAAGATACGCAGTATTTT. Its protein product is CASSQGQGKDTQYF.